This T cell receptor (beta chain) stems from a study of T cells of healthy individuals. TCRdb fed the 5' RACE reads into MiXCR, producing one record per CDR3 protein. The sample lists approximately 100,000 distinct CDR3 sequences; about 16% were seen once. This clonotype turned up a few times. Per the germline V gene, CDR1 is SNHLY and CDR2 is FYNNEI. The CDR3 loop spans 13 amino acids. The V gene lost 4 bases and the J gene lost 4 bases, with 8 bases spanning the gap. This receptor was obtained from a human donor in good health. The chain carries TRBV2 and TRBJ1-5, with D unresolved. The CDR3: CASSGERNQPQHF. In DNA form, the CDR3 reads TGTGCCAGCAGTGGTGAGAGAAATCAGCCCCAGCATTTT.